The present entry profiles one TCR beta chain with its context. Random hexamers were used to reverse transcribe roughly 0.5 to 1 ug of RNA. Amplification of TCR beta CDR3 spanned 54 Vbeta and 13 Jbeta via immunoSEQ multiplex PCR. MiXCR, applied by TCRdb to the immunoSEQ multiplex PCR reads, yields one record per CDR3 protein. Seen here are fewer than 150,000 distinct CDR3 sequences, about 95% observed once, and the top ten hold approximately 0.18%. This CDR3 contains 13 residues. CDR1 LNHDA and CDR2 SQIVND come from the germline V gene (reference sequence). The ends were cut back, 4 bases at V and 0 bases at J, with 6 bases in the middle. This sample was included in a study of CD8 T cells in Susac syndrome.

The gene calls are TRBV19 and TRBJ1-1; no clear D. The sequenced material came from CD8+ T cells from PBMCs. This clonotype originated in a human donor with Susac syndrome. CDR3 residues: CASSTGVNTEAFF. The CDR3 DNA sequence: TGTGCCAGTAGTACCGGTGTGAACACTGAAGCTTTCTTT.